This T cell receptor beta chain stems from a study of early stage breast cancer tumors. Turning to the study itself: ER+/PR+/HER2- status applied to about 70% of the 16 invasive breast tumors. Samples were sequenced at approximately 10-fold average coverage.

V lost 0 bases, J lost 4 bases, and 8 bases stayed unmatched. The CDR3 covers 16 residues. CDR1 SGHRS and CDR2 YFSETQ come from the germline V gene. Each sample had two DNA replicates, approximately 0.5 ug blood or roughly 1.6 ug tissue. Here immunoSEQ multiplex PCR was the method, and the copy in TCRdb shows in-frame clones only, minus some. The sample shows approximately 48,000 clones, 75% to 95% of them seen only once. The specimen was blood. The receptor was derived from a person aged 65 to 85 with breast cancer. The chain recombines TRBV5-1 with TRBJ2-3, with 7 positions matching TRBD1. The CDR3 here is CASSLAVDRVADTQYF. The CDR3 DNA follows: TGCGCCAGCAGCTTGGCCGTTGACAGGGTCGCAGATACGCAGTATTTT.